The 9 T cell receptor beta chains below come from one sample, sequenced in a study of blood T cells in healthy people across ages (dated by TCRdb to 2015 to 2017). Library prep was done by 5' RACE. Sequencer: Illumina HiSeq 2500. A second 7 to 11 cycle PCR used a sample-barcoded 5' primer and a J-beta primer mix. In-frame beta chains were kept once TCRdb had trimmed the public reads at Q25 with fastp and called clones with MiXCR. Entries are consolidated by CDR3 protein sequence, retaining the most common genes and DNA. The sample includes approximately 1.5 million distinct CDR3 sequences, with about 35% observed a single time. The ten largest clones take up about 11% of the sample. Specimen: blood. The receptors originated from a woman aged 25 to 39 in good health.

Turning to this clonotype: At one boundary the junction diverges from the germline segment, which might be a read error. The CDR3, as DNA: TGTACCAGCAGTGAGGTGTCGGGGCCGCATGAGCAGTTCTTC. Protein sequence: CTSSEVSGPHEQFF. The rearrangement joins TRBV6-1 to TRBJ2-1; D is tentatively TRBD1 or TRBD2 (5 bases each). Germline CDR1 is MNHNS and CDR2 is SASEGT. The CDR3 length is 14 residues.

This clonotype has only a few counts. The V and J genes are TRBV27 and TRBJ1-2, with a weak D call TRBD1 (6 bases). The CDR3 has 14 amino acids. The germline V and J ends were trimmed by 8 bases and 2 bases, with 15 bases remaining between them. CDR1 and CDR2 from the germline V gene are MNHEY and SMNVEV (reference sequence). The CDR3 loop reads CASSRGGENYGYTF. In nucleotides, the CDR3 is TGTGCCAGCTCCCGGGGGGGCGAGAACTATGGCTACACCTTC.

The V gene is TRBV21-1, the J gene TRBJ1-2; the D segment call TRBD1 is taken from the table without a DNA check. TRBV21-1 is given as a pseudogene. This CDR3 contains 15 residues. CDR3 loop: CASSPGWGMTYGYTF. CDR3 bases: TGTGCCAGCAGCCCGGGGTGGGGGATGACCTATGGCTACACCTTC.

The chain joins TRBV27 to TRBJ1-2; D might be TRBD1 (6 bases). This CDR3 contains 13 residues. The V gene's germline CDR1 is MNHEY and CDR2 SMNVEV (reference sequence). V was cut by 8 bases and J by 0 bases, with 10 bases left in between. This chain's CDR3 is CASGRGANYGYTF. The CDR3 nucleotides read TGTGCCAGCGGCAGGGGAGCTAACTATGGCTACACCTTC.

This clonotype turned up a few times. The CDR3 region has the DNA TGTGCCACCAGCAGACAACCTAGCACAGATACGCAGTATTTT. Its translation: CATSRQPSTDTQYF. The chain is built from TRBV15 and TRBJ2-3, with unresolved D. Germline V lookup: CDR1 LNHNV, CDR2 YYDKDF (reference sequence). V was shortened by 2 bases and J by 0 bases, with 6 bases between the two germline ends. The CDR3 sequence is 14 residues long.

As for this clonotype: A single base separates this from a much larger clone, so it may be a read error. The V and J genes are TRBV6-6 and TRBJ2-5, with TRBD2 as a possible D gene (6 bases). This CDR3 spans 15 amino acids. Germline V gives CDR1 MNHNY, CDR2 SVGAGI (reference sequence). V lost 5 bases to trimming and J lost 0 bases, with 13 bases between them. For the CDR3, the DNA is TGTGCCAGCAGTCCGGGGGTAATGTACCAAGAGACCCAGTACTTC. Residues: CASSPGVMYQETQYF.

The chain uses TRBV20-1 and TRBJ2-3; D is possibly TRBD2 (6 bases). Germline CDR1 is DFQATT and CDR2 is SNEGSKA (reference sequence). This CDR3 is built from 14 residues. V lost 3 bases to trimming and J lost 5 bases, with 15 bases between them. The CDR3 region has the DNA TGCAGTGCTAGCCCGGGGGAGCTTGGAGATACGCAGTATTTT. Translated: CSASPGELGDTQYF.

The genes are TRBV9 and TRBJ1-2; D uncertain. CDR3 length equals 12 residues. The germline CDR1 and CDR2 sequences are SGDLS and YYNGEE. V lost 4 bases and J 8 bases, leaving 12 bases between the germline ends. CDR3 region: CASSSYSIGYTF. In DNA form, the CDR3 reads TGTGCCAGCAGCTCTTATTCAATCGGCTACACCTTC.

This rearrangement joins TRBV7-6 to TRBJ2-1, with 7 bases fitting TRBD2. Germline trimming cut 5 bases from V and 2 bases from J; bases unmatched to any gene: 12. This CDR3 is 17 amino acids long. Germline V CDR1 and CDR2: SGHVS, FNYEAQ. DNA for the CDR3: TGTGCCAGCAGCCCGGGGGGTTATGGCATTCCCTACAATGAGCAGTTCTTC. This encodes CASSPGGYGIPYNEQFF.